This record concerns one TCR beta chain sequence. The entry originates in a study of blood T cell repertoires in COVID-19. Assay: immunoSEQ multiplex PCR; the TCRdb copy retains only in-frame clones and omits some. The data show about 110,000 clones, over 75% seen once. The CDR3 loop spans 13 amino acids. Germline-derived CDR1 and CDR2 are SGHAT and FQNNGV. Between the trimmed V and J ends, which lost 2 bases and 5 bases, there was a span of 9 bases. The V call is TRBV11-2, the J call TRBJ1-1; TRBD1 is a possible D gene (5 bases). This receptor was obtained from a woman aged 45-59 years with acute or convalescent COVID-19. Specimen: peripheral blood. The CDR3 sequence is CASSLRRETEAFF. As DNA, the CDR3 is TGTGCCAGCAGCTTACGCAGGGAAACTGAAGCTTTCTTT.